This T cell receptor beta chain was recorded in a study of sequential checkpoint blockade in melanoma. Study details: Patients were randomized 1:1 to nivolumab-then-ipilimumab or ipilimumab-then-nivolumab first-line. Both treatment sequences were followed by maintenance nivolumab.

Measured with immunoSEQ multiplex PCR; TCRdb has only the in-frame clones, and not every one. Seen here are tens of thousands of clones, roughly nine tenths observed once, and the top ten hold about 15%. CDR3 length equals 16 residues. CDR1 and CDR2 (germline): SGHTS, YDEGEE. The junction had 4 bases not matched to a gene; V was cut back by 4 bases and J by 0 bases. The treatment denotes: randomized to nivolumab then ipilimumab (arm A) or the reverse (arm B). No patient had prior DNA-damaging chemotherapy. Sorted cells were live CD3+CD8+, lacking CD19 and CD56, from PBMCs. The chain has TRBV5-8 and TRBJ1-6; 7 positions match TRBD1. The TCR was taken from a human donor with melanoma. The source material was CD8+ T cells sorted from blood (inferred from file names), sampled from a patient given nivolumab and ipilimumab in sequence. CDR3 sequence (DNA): TGTGCCAGCAGCGGGGGACAGAGCTCCTATAATTCACCCCTCCACTTT. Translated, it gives CASSGGQSSYNSPLHF.